This T cell receptor beta chain was retrieved from a study of T-cell memory formation after mild COVID-19. Study-level background: In these data, TCR clusters were largely donor specific. Study-wide results and caveats: Second-wave clones with a day 37 peak had unconfirmed SARS-CoV-2 specificity. A second wave expanding day 15 to 37 was CD4+-biased; contracting clones were balanced. CD4+ contracting clones lay mainly in CM and EM, CD8+ ones in EMRA.

This clonotype occurred a few times. What it binds is not known. Via MiXCR, TCRdb re-called the 5' RACE reads, giving one row per CDR3 protein. The table records about 440,000 distinct CDR3 sequences, 20% of them present only once. CDR1 is MGHRA and CDR2 is YSYEKL in the germline V gene. CDR3 length equals 14 residues. Trimming removed 2 bases from V and 4 bases from J, with 12 bases in between. This receptor was obtained from an adult woman who had mild COVID-19 (a few samples of this study predate the infection). Cell type and time point are not known. The sequenced sample was PBMCs or a T cell subset sorted from them (not recorded which). V and J are TRBV4-1 and TRBJ2-7, with D possibly TRBD2 on 6 matching bases. CDR3: CASSQIRGTYEQYF. In DNA, the CDR3 is TGCGCCAGCAGCCAAATTCGCGGGACTTACGAGCAGTACTTC.